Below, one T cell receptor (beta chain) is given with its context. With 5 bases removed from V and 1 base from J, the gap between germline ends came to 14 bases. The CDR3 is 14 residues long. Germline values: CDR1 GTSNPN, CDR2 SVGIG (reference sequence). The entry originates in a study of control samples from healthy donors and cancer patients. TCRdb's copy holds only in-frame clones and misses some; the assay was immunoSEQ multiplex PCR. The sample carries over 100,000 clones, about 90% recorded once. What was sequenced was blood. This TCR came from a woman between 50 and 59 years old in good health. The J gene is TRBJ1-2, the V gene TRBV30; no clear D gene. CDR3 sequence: CAWVRSHLNYGYTF. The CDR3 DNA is TGTGCCTGGGTTCGCAGCCACCTTAACTATGGCTACACCTTC.